These 8 T cell receptor beta chains were all obtained from the same sample, sequenced in a study of PD-1 blockade in classical Hodgkin lymphoma. Every patient relapsed after autologous stem cell transplantation, and brentuximab vedotin exposure varied. The repertoire was sequenced with immunoSEQ multiplex PCR; TCRdb's copy has only in-frame clones and lacks some. The sample lists 150,000 or so clones, around 84% occurring once. The sequencing used peripheral blood mononuclear cells (PBMCs), collected before the second cycle of nivolumab. These receptors all come from a human donor with classical Hodgkin lymphoma.

This clone was seen many times. This sequence joins TRBV19 and TRBJ2-2; TRBD2 agrees at 7 bases. The junction had 4 bases not matched to a gene; V was cut back by 4 bases and J by 2 bases. Germline V gene sequence: CDR1 LNHDA, CDR2 SQIVND (reference sequence). CDR3 length: 15 amino acids. CDR3 in amino acids: CASSTRTRNTGELFF. DNA of the CDR3: TGTGCCAGTAGTACCAGGACTAGAAACACCGGGGAGCTGTTTTTT.

The chain uses TRBV28 and TRBJ2-7; 9 bases are shared with TRBD2. This CDR3 comprises 13 residues. Germline lookup yields CDR1 MDHEN and CDR2 SYDVKM. V gave up 3 bases and J gave up 3 bases; unmatched junction bases: 0. CDR3 coding DNA: TGTGCCAGCAGTTTGACTAGCGGCTACGAGCAGTACTTC. Encoded protein: CASSLTSGYEQYF.

CDR3 coding DNA: TGTGCCAGTAGTCCGAGGAGGCGGGGGAACACTGAAGCTTTCTTT. Encoded protein: CASSPRRRGNTEAFF. The J gene is TRBJ1-1, the V gene TRBV19; D unclear. Between the trimmed V and J ends, which lost 5 bases and 1 base, there was a span of 14 bases. The CDR3 has 15 amino acids. From germline, CDR1 is LNHDA and CDR2 SQIVND (reference sequence). Full variable domain (missing parts from reference TRBV19 and TRBJ1-1): DGGITQSPKYLFRKEGQNVTLSCEQNLNHDAMYWYRQDPGQGLRLIYYSQIVNDFQKGDIAEGYSVSREKKESFPLTVTSAQKNPTAFYLCASSPRRRGNTEAFFGQGTRLTVV.

The rearrangement joins TRBV2 to TRBJ1-5; TRBD1 aligns across 7 bases. Germline CDR1 reads SNHLY; CDR2 reads FYNNEI. Trimming took 7 bases from V and 5 from J; bases not matched to a gene: 8. This CDR3 has 14 amino acids. CDR3 nucleotides: TGTGCCAGCACAGAGGGACAGCCCTATCAGCCCCAGCATTTT. Amino acid sequence: CASTEGQPYQPQHF.

The chain carries TRBV5-1 and TRBJ2-7, with 10 bases that match TRBD2. Germline trimming cut 3 bases from V and 2 bases from J; bases unmatched to any gene: 5. The CDR3 is 15 amino acids. The germline V gene encodes CDR1 SGHRS and CDR2 YFSETQ. This CDR3 is CASSWTSGGAYEQYF. The CDR3 coding sequence is TGCGCCAGCAGCTGGACTAGCGGAGGAGCCTACGAGCAGTACTTC. Full variable domain (rest looked up from reference TRBV5-1 and TRBJ2-7): KAGVTQTPRYLIKTRGQQVTLSCSPISGHRSVSWYQQTPGQGLQFLFEYFSETQRNKGNFPGRFSGRQFSNSRSEMNVSTLELGDSALYLCASSWTSGGAYEQYFGPGTRLTVT.

This clone showed up just once. The V call is TRBV7-9, the J call TRBJ2-1; no clear D. The germline V gene has CDR1 SEHNR and CDR2 FQNEAQ (reference sequence). Trimming pared 2 bases from V and 0 bases from J, leaving 11 bases between. The CDR3 runs 16 residues. The CDR3 loop is CASSLLRGDSYNEQFF. DNA for the CDR3: TGTGCCAGCAGCTTACTACGCGGAGACTCCTACAATGAGCAGTTCTTC. The variable domain in full, completed from reference TRBV7-9 and TRBJ2-1, reads DTGVSQNPRHKITKRGQNVTFRCDPISEHNRLYWYRQTLGQGPEFLTYFQNEAQLEKSRLLSDRFSAERPKGSFSTLEIQRTEQGDSAMYLCASSLLRGDSYNEQFFGPGTRLTVL.

CDR3 in amino acids: CASSTVGGGYEQYF. The CDR3, as DNA: TGTGCCAGCAGTACGGTCGGAGGGGGCTACGAGCAGTACTTC. The rearrangement uses TRBV6-6 and TRBJ2-7, with D tentatively TRBD1 or TRBD2 (6 bases each). The CDR3 spans 14 residues. Per the germline V gene, CDR1 is MNHNY and CDR2 is SVGAGI (reference sequence). V was clipped by 5 bases and J by 3 bases, with 14 bases between them.

This clone was seen only once. V and J are TRBV5-1 and TRBJ2-3, with 12 bases fitting TRBD1. Trimming at V came to 3 bases and at J to 5 bases, leaving 4 bases not matched to a gene. This CDR3 contains 15 residues. Germline-derived CDR1 and CDR2 are SGHRS and YFSETQ. The CDR3 nucleotides read TGCGCCAGCAGCTGGGGACAGGGGGCGAAAGATACGCAGTATTTT. The encoded protein is CASSWGQGAKDTQYF. The full variable domain, with the rest looked up from reference TRBV5-1 and TRBJ2-3, is KAGVTQTPRYLIKTRGQQVTLSCSPISGHRSVSWYQQTPGQGLQFLFEYFSETQRNKGNFPGRFSGRQFSNSRSEMNVSTLELGDSALYLCASSWGQGAKDTQYFGPGTRLTVL.